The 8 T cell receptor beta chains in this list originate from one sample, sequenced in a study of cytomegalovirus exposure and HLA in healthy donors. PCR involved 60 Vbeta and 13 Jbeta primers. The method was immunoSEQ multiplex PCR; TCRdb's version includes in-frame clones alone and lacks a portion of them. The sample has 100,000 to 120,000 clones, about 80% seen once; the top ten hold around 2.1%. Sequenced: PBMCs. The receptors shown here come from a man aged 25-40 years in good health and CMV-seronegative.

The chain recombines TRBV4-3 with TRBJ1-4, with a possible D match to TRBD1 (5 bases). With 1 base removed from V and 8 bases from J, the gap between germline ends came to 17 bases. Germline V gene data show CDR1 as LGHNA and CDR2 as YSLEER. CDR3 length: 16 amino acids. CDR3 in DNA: TGCGCCAGCAGCCAAGCTGGCGGCAGGGTACGCGAAAAACTGTTTTTT. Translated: CASSQAGGRVREKLFF.

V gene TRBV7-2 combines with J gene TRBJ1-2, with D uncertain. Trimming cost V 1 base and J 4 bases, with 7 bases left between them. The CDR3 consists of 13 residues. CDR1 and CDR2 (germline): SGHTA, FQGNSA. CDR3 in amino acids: CASSLGESYGYTF. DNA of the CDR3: TGTGCCAGCAGCTTAGGGGAGAGCTATGGCTACACCTTC.

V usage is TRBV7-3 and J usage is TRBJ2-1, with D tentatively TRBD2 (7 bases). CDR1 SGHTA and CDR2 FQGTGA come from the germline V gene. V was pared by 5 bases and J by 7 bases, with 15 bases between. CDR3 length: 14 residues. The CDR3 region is CASSPGARENEQFF. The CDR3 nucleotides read TGTGCCAGCAGCCCGGGGGCGCGGGAGAATGAGCAGTTCTTC.

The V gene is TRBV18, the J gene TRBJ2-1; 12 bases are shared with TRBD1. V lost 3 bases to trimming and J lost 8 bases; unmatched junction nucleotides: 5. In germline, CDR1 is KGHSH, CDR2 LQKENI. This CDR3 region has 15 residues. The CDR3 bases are TGTGCCAGCTCACCCCGGGACAGGGGGCGTCATGAGCAGTTCTTC. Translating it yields CASSPRDRGRHEQFF. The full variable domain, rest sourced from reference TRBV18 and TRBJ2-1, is NAGVMQNPRHLVRRRGQEARLRCSPMKGHSHVYWYRQLPEEGLKFMVYLQKENIIDESGMPKERFSAEFPKEGPSILRIQQVVRGDSAAYFCASSPRDRGRHEQFFGPGTRLTVL.

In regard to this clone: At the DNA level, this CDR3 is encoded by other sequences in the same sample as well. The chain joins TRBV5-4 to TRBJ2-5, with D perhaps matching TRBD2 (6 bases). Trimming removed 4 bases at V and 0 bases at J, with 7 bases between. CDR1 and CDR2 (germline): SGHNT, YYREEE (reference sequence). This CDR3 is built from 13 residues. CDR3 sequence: CASSRDYQETQYF. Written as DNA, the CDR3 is TGTGCCAGCAGCCGGGACTACCAAGAGACCCAGTACTTC.

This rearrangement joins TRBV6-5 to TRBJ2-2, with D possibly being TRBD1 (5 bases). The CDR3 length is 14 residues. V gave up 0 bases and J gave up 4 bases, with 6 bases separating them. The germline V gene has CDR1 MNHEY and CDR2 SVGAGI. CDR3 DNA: TGTGCCAGCAGTTACTCAGGGGCCACCGGGGAGCTGTTTTTT. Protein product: CASSYSGATGELFF.

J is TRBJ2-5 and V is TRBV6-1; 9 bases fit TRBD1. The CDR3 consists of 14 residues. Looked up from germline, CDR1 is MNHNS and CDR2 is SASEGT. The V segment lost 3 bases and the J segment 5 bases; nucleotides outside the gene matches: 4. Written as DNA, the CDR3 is TGTGCCAGCAGTGACACAGGGGGCCTGGAGACCCAGTACTTC. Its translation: CASSDTGGLETQYF.

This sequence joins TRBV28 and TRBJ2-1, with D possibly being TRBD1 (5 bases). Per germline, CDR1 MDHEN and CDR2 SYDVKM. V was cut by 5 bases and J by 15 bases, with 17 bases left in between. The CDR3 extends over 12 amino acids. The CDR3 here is CASSPGWLDRFF. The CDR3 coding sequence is TGTGCCAGCAGTCCAGGGTGGCTAGATAGGTTCTTC.